The T cell receptor (beta chain) described here comes from a study of blood T cell repertoires in COVID-19. Profiled with immunoSEQ multiplex PCR; TCRdb holds only in-frame clones, not every one. The profile covers approximately 270,000 clones, with around nine tenths appearing a single time and about 1.3% taken by the ten largest. This CDR3 contains 15 residues. V shed 2 bases and J shed 6 bases, with 18 bases lying between them. CDR1 and CDR2 from the germline V gene are SGDLS and YYNGEE. The source material was peripheral blood. This clonotype was sampled from a man at least 80 years old with acute or convalescent COVID-19. The rearrangement links TRBV9 to TRBJ2-7, with D tentatively TRBD1 (6 bases). This chain's CDR3 is CASSVTGYSGVEQYF. The CDR3 nucleotides read TGTGCCAGCAGCGTCACAGGGTATTCAGGCGTCGAGCAGTACTTC. The full variable domain, its missing parts supplied by reference TRBV9 and TRBJ2-7, is DSGVTQTPKHLITATGQRVTLRCSPRSGDLSVYWYQQSLDQGLQFLIQYYNGEERAKGNILERFSAQQFPDLHSELNLSSLELGDSALYFCASSVTGYSGVEQYFGPGTRLTVT.